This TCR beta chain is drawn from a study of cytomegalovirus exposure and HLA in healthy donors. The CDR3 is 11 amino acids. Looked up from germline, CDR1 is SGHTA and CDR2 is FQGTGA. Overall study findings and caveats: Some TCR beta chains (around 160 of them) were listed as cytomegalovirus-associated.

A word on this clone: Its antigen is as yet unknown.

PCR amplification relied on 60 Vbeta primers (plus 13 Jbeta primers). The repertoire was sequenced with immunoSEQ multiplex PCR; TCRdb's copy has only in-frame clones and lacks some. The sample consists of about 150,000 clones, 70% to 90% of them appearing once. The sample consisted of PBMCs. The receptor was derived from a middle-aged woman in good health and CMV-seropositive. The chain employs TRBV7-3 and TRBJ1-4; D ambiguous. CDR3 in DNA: TGTGTGTCAGTCCATAATGAAAAACTGTTTTTT. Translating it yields CVSVHNEKLFF.